This TCR beta chain is from a study of blood T cell repertoires in COVID-19 (dated by TCRdb to the early 2020s). In the study overall: Collaborator samples came from the United States, Italy and Spain and covered acute and convalescent phases of COVID-19. The prospective study material was composed of cDNA or gDNA derived from T cells, B-cell-depleted T cells, or PBMCs. Subjects who had been exposed to COVID-19, were actively infected with it, or had recovered from it provided the deeply sampled blood TCRbeta repertoires that made up the dataset. The repertoires were released in a freely available public database meant as a resource for research on the immune response to SARS-CoV-2. Samples came from the ongoing ImmuneRACE study (first 160 participants) plus 1,254 subjects from 6 global collaborators. Sample metadata almost always included a de-identified subject ID, COVID-19 status, age in years and sex. Where HLA class I and class II types were available, the types were taken from metadata supplied by the sample provider, not from assay-based typing. Results and caveats for the whole study, not just this receptor: How much clinical and demographic metadata was included differed by source and by participant, and the metadata was provided uncurated.

TCRbeta CDR3 regions were amplified from genomic DNA using the immunoSEQ Assay, a bias-controlled multiplex PCR. The authors' pipeline ran thus. The number of nucleated cells in each sample was estimated by amplification of reference gene primers within the assay. To quantify the absolute abundance of each unique TCRbeta CDR3 rearrangement, sequence reads were collapsed and filtered. For each sample, productive Simpson clonality was calculated as the square root of Simpson's diversity index over productive rearrangements. What TCRdb holds here is the immuneACCESS table cut down to in-frame rearrangements. Part of the clones is not present; checked against another copy, under half of the missing clones reflect an unresolved V gene, and the others are unexplained. The V and J calls and the clone size are those of that table, but D and trimming were determined from the DNA. Here the sample has 370,000 or so clones; approximately 80% occur a single time. The ten largest clones add up to roughly 1.2% of the sample.

As regards this clone: Its antigen is still unknown. The input lacks base qualities; no much larger clone sits a single base away.

Counted from cysteine to phenylalanine, this CDR3 has 15 amino acids. The kept DNA is CDR3 alone, 45 bases in frame from the first base. Between the V and J ends, shortened by 4 bases and 5 bases respectively, the junction contains 16 bases. The germline V gene encodes CDR1 SGHRS and CDR2 YFSETQ. Collaborating institutions collected whole blood in K2EDTA tubes following their own protocols. For TCRbeta analysis, collaborators shipped samples as frozen whole blood, isolated PBMCs, or DNA extracted from either of those sample types. Recombination linked TRBV5-1 to TRBJ1-5, with no D gene named confidently. The sample comprised peripheral blood. This clonotype originated in a human donor with acute or convalescent COVID-19. The donor label of this sample is uncertain. The sequence in DNA is TGCGCCAGCAGCCTCGATGGGCAGTTTCATCAGCCCCAGCATTTT. This sequence encodes CASSLDGQFHQPQHF.